This record looks at one TCR beta chain sequence and its context. The data stem from a study of cytomegalovirus exposure and HLA in healthy donors. Study-level background: In an earlier analysis, around 100 million unique TCR beta sequences were found from 150 million to 200 million T cells.

Primers for the PCR totalled 60 Vbeta and 13 Jbeta. Produced via immunoSEQ multiplex PCR; TCRdb's table is partial and in-frame only. The sample lists 200,000 to 250,000 clones, 70% seen once, with less than 3% in the top ten. The CDR3 runs 15 residues. Germline V gives CDR1 MNHNS, CDR2 SASEGT. V lost 2 bases and J lost 6, with 16 bases in between. The sequenced sample consisted of PBMCs. This chain uses TRBV6-1 with TRBJ1-1; TRBD1 might be the D (5 bases). This TCR came from a man in his forties or fifties in good health and CMV-seropositive. DNA for the CDR3: TGTGCCAGCAGTGAACTATGGGGCGTGAGAGCTGAAGCTTTCTTT. This sequence encodes CASSELWGVRAEAFF.